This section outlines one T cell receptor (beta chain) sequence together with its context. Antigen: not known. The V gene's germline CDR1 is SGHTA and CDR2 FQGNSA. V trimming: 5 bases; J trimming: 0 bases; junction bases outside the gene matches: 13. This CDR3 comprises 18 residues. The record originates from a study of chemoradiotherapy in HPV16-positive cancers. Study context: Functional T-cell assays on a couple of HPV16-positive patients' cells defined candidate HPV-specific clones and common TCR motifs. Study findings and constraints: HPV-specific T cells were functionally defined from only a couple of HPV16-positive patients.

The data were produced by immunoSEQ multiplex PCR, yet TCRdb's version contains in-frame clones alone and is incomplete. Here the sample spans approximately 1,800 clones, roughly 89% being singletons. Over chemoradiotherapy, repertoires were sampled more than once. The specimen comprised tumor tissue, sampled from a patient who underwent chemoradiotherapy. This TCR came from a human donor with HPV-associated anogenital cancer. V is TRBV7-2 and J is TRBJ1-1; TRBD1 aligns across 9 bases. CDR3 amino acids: CASSAQLDRGVMNTEAFF. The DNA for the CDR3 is TGTGCCAGCAGCGCCCAGTTGGACAGGGGCGTAATGAACACTGAAGCTTTCTTT.